This TCR beta chain appears in the sequencing data of a study of blood T cell repertoires in COVID-19. Study-level information: Sites across the United States, Italy and Spain contributed samples from acute and convalescent COVID-19. The analysed material was cDNA or gDNA that came from T cells, B-cell-depleted T cells, or PBMCs.

Germline V gene sequence: CDR1 SQVTM, CDR2 ANQGSEA. The CDR3 extends over 15 amino acids. The trim removed 6 bases at V and 2 bases at J, leaving 11 bases unmatched. In the original analysis: Amplifying reference gene primers gave estimates of nucleated cell counts. The assay was immunoSEQ multiplex PCR, and TCRdb's table has in-frame clones only and misses some. Clone size and the V and J calls come from that table; the DNA yielded D and trimming. Of about 170,000 clones listed, about 80% were seen once; the top ten hold about 11%. J is TRBJ2-3 and V is TRBV29-1; 7 bases are a match to TRBD1. The receptor was isolated from a man in his 70s with active or convalescent COVID-19. Material for sequencing was peripheral blood. CDR3 sequence reads: CSVTGTERVTDTQYF. CDR3 nucleotides: TGCAGCGTAACGGGGACAGAACGCGTCACAGATACGCAGTATTTT.